This record concerns one T cell receptor (beta chain) sequence. The target of this receptor is not known. No qualities accompany the bases; no much larger clone lies one base away. This sample was included in a study of CD8 T cells in Susac syndrome (dated by TCRdb to between 2018 and 2020). General notes on the study: Whether CD8+ T cell activation and differentiation in Susac syndrome was antigen driven was tested using repertoire sequencing. Clonality of the CD8+ T cell repertoire was compared between roughly eleven healthy donors, approximately 14 Susac syndrome patients and roughly 15 multiple sclerosis patients. The paper's findings and limits, for the study overall: The TCR sequencing and HLA analysis was acknowledged to have included a relatively small number of individuals.

High-throughput TCR beta sequencing profiled peripheral blood CD8+ and CD4+ T cells from healthy donors, Susac syndrome patients and multiple sclerosis patients. Healthy donors were included as age- and sex-matched controls. CD8+ TEMRA cells were enriched by FACS, while bulk CD8+ and CD4+ T cells were purified by magnetic negative isolation. Blood was collected in EDTA tubes and processed within 24 hours, with PBMCs isolated through density gradient centrifugation. PBMCs intended for TCR sequencing were cryopreserved in liquid nitrogen and thawed later in a water bath at 37 degrees C. A purity of at least 90% was achieved for sorted or isolated CD4+, CD8+ and CD8+ TEMRA cells. Trimming accounts for 3 bases at V and 6 bases at J, while the number of junction bases matched to no gene is 4. CDR3 length: 14 amino acids, cysteine to phenylalanine. The entry retains the CDR3 DNA only, 42 bases that are in frame from base 1.

RNA was extracted using the RNeasy kit, and roughly 0.5 to 1 ug of the RNA was reverse transcribed with random hexamers. TCR beta CDR3 regions were amplified with the immunoSEQ multiplex PCR assay covering 54 Vbeta and 13 Jbeta segments. To correct PCR amplification bias, a synthetic template baseline was used for both primer optimization and computational correction. The study's own analysis went as follows. Only productive sequences were kept, with reads annotated to V, D and J genes according to IMGT and analyzed in immunoSEQ Analyzer. Clonality was computed as one minus Shannon entropy normalized by log2 of the number of productive unique sequences. Public and private clones were assessed among the 100 most prevalent clones of each patient and control. Susac-specific clones were defined as absent from healthy and MS cohorts, some 1,000 published viral clones and other ImmuneACCESS disease sequences. The raw public reads went through TCRdb reprocessing: fastp at Q25, MiXCR clone calling, in-frame beta chains kept. Rows are unified per CDR3 protein, each entry keeping the most common DNA and genes. The V and J calls and clone size come from TCRdb's table, not from the authors' own analysis. Counted in this sample were about 140,000 distinct CDR3 sequences; 90% to 95% of them appeared once. The ten largest clones add up to approximately 0.25% of the sample.

The specimen sequenced was CD8+ T cells from PBMCs. This TCR was sampled from a human donor in good health. Recombination linked TRBV12-3 or TRBV12-4 to TRBJ2-1, with 8 bases in between that match TRBD1. The bases read TGTGCCAGCAGTTTTTTGGACAGGGCCAATGAGCAGTTCTTC. This codes for CASSFLDRANEQFF.